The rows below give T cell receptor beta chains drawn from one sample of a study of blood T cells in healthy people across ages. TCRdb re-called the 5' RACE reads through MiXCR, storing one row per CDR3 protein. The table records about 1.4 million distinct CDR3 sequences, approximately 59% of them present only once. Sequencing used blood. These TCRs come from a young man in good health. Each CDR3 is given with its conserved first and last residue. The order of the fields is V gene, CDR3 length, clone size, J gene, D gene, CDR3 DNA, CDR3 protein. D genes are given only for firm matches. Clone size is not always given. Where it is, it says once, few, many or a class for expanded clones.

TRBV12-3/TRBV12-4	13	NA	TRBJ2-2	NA	TGTGCCAGCGTACTGACGAACACCGGGGAGCTGTTTTTT	CASVLTNTGELFF
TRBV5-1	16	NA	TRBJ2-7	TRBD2	TGCGCCAGCAGCTTGGCGCGGGGGGCAACCTCCTACGAGCAGTACTTC	CASSLARGATSYEQYF
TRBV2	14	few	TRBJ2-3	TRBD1	TGTGCCAGCAGTGGAGGACAGGGCACAGATACGCAGTATTTT	CASSGGQGTDTQYF
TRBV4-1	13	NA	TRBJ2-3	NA	TGCGCCAGCAGCCACCTGGGGACAGATACGCAGTATTTT	CASSHLGTDTQYF
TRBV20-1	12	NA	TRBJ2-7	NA	TGCAGTGCTAGAGGGTACCAGTACGAGCAGTACTTC	CSARGYQYEQYF
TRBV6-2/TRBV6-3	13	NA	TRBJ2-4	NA	TGTGCCAGCAGTAACCACCTTTATGGCATTCAGTACTTC	CASSNHLYGIQYF
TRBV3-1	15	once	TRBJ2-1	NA	TGTGCCAGCAGCCAAATCCGGGGGCGCGAGAATGAGCAGTTCTTC	CASSQIRGRENEQFF
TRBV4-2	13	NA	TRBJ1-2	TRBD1	TGTGCCAGCAGCCGGGGACAGGAGCAAGGCTACACCTTC	CASSRGQEQGYTF
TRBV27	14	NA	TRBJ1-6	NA	TGTGCCAGCAGCACCATCTCCTATAATTCACCCCTCCACTTT	CASSTISYNSPLHF
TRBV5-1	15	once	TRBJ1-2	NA	TGCGCCAGCAGCTTGGGGACAGTCAGGGAGTATGGCTACACCTTC	CASSLGTVREYGYTF
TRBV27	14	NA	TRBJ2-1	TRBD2	TGTGCCAGTTCGGGAGGGCCGAGTTACAATGAGCAGTTCTTC	CASSGGPSYNEQFF
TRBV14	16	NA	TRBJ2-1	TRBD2	TGTGCCAGCAGCCGGGCCTCGGGACTAGCAGTATATGAGCAGTTCTTC	CASSRASGLAVYEQFF
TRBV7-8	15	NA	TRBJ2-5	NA	TGTGCCAGCAGTTTTGAACGGGTAGCTGGAGAGACCCAGTACTTC	CASSFERVAGETQYF
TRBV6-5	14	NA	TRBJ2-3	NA	TGTGCCAGCAGTTACGCCCGGGTACCCCTTTCTCAGTATTTT	CASSYARVPLSQYF
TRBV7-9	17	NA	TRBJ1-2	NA	TGTGCCAGCAGCTTATCACAACGGCATACAGGAGCTGGTGGCTACACCTTC	CASSLSQRHTGAGGYTF
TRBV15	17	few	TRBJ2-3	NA	TGTGCCACCAGCAGGGGAGAGGACACGGTCGGCACGGATACGCAGTATTTT	CATSRGEDTVGTDTQYF
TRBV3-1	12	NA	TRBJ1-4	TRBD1	TGTGCCAGCAGCCAAGAAGGGACAGCGACGTTTTTT	CASSQEGTATFF
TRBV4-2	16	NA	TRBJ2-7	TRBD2	TGTGCCAGCAGCCCGGGGACTAGCGGGAGAGTTAACGAGCAGTACTTC	CASSPGTSGRVNEQYF
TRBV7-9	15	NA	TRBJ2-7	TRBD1	TGTGCCAGCAGCTTAGCCGGGACAGGGAGGAACGAGCAGTACTTC	CASSLAGTGRNEQYF
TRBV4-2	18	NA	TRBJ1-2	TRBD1	TGTGCCAGCAGCCAAGACCCCTCGGGGCTACAGGGGGCTTATGGCTACACCTTC	CASSQDPSGLQGAYGYTF
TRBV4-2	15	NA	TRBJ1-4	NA	TGTGCCAGCAGCCAAGTGCAGGGTATGGATGAAAAACTGTTTTTT	CASSQVQGMDEKLFF
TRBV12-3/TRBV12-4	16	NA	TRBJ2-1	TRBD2	TGTGCCAGCAGGTCACCTAGCGGGGAGACCTACAATGAGCAGTTCTTC	CASRSPSGETYNEQFF
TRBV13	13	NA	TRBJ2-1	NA	TGTGCCAGCAGCACCCTCGGCGTCGTCGTTCAGTTCTTC	CASSTLGVVVQFF
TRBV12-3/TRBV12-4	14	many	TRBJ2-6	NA	TGTGCCAGCAGTTTGATCTCTGGGGCCAACGTCCTGACTTTC	CASSLISGANVLTF
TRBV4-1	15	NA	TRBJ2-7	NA	TGCGCCAGCAGCCTTTTATCCGGACAGTCCTACGAGCAGTACTTC	CASSLLSGQSYEQYF
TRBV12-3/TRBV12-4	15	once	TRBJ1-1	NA	TGTGCCAGCAGTTCAGGACATGGGGAGGTTCGAAGAGCTTTCTTT	CASSSGHGEVRRAFF
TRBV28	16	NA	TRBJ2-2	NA	TGTGCCAGCAGTTTAGCCGTTGACAGCTACACCGGGGAGCTGTTTTTT	CASSLAVDSYTGELFF
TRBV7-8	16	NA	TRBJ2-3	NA	TGTGCCAGCATTCCAAGGGACTGGCAGAGCACAGATACGCAGTATTTT	CASIPRDWQSTDTQYF
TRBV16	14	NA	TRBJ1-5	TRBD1	TGTGCCACCACACCGGGACAGGGGATTCAGCCCCAGCATTTT	CATTPGQGIQPQHF
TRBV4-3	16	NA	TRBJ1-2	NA	TGCGCCAGCAGCCAAGATTTAACCAGGGTTTACTATGGCTACACCTTC	CASSQDLTRVYYGYTF
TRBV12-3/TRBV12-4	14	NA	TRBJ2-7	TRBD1	TGTGCCAGCAGCAGACAGGGAAAAGCCTACGAGCAGTACTTC	CASSRQGKAYEQYF
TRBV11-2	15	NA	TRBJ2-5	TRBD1	TGTGCCAGCAGCTCGGGACAGGGGCCCCAAGAGACCCAGTACTTC	CASSSGQGPQETQYF
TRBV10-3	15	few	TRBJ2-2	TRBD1	TGTGCCATCAGTGAAGACAGGGGGATGACCGGGGAGCTGTTTTTT	CAISEDRGMTGELFF
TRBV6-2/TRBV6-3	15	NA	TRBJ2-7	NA	TGTGCCAGCAGTTTACAGGGTGTCTACCGCTACGAGCAGTACTTC	CASSLQGVYRYEQYF
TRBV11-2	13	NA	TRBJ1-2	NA	TGTGCCAGCAGCTTAGGGCGGGGGGGTCGGTACACCTTC	CASSLGRGGRYTF
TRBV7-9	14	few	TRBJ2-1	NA	TGTGCCAGCAGCTTAGTATTATTAACCGATGAGCAGTTCTTC	CASSLVLLTDEQFF
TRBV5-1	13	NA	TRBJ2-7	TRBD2	TGCGCCAGCGGGACTAGCGAAACCTACGAGCAGTACTTC	CASGTSETYEQYF
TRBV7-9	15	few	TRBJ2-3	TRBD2	TGTGCCAGCAGTTATCTAGCGGGAGGGCCAGATACGCAGTATTTT	CASSYLAGGPDTQYF
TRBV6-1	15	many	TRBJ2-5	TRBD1	TGTGCCAGCAGTACCAGGGGGCCCCGGGGGGAGACCCAGTACTTC	CASSTRGPRGETQYF
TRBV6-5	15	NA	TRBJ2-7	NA	TGTGCCAGCAGTTACGCGGATTCGCCCTCCTACGAGCAGTACTTC	CASSYADSPSYEQYF
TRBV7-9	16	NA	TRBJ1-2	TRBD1	TGTGCCAGCAGCACGACAGGGGGCCGGACTAACTATGGCTACACCTTC	CASSTTGGRTNYGYTF
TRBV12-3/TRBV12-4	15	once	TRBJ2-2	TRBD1	TGTGCCAGCAGATTGGGACAGGGGTTGACCGGGGAGCTGTTTTTT	CASRLGQGLTGELFF
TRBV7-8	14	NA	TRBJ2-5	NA	TGTGCCAGCAGCTTAGCGCGGGGAAACAATGAGCAGTACTTC	CASSLARGNNEQYF
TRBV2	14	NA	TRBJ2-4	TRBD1	TGTGCCAGCTTTGACAGGGTAGCCAAAAACATTCAGTACTTC	CASFDRVAKNIQYF
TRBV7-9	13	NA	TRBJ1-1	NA	TGTGCCAGCAGTTCATTTCAGGACACTGAAGCTTTCTTT	CASSSFQDTEAFF
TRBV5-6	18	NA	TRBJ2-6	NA	TGTGCCAGCAGGTCCTCGTTATATATGGGGGCCGGGGCCATCGTCCTGACTTTC	CASRSSLYMGAGAIVLTF